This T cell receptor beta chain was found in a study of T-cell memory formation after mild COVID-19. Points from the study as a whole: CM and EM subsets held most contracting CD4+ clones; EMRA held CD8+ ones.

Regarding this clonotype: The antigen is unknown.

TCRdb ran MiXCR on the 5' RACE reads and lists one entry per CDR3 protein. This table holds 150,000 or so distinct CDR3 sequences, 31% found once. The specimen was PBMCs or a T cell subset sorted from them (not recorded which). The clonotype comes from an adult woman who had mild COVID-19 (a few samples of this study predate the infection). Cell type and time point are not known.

Here the CDR3 reads CASSNGRGQGPSEQFF. CDR3 sequence (DNA): TGTGCCAGCAGCAATGGGCGGGGACAGGGTCCTTCTGAGCAGTTCTTC. This sequence joins TRBV21-1 and TRBJ2-1; whether TRBD1, the table's D call, matches the DNA was not checked. TRBV21-1 is marked as a pseudogene. CDR3 length: 16 residues.